This entry lists 21 T cell receptor beta chains sequenced from one sample in a study of cytomegalovirus exposure and HLA in healthy donors. The PCR employed 60 Vbeta primers together with 13 Jbeta primers. TCRdb's table, derived via immunoSEQ multiplex PCR, lists solely in-frame clones and lacks some. This sample carries approximately 70,000 clones, around 78% of them seen once, and the ten largest clones take approximately 5.8%. The specimen sequenced was PBMCs. The source is a man over 45 in good health and CMV-seronegative.

The gene calls are TRBV13 and TRBJ2-5, with TRBD2 identical over 9 bases. The junction had 7 bases not matched to a gene; V was cut back by 3 bases and J by 2 bases. The CDR3 length is 16 residues. CDR1 is PRHDT, CDR2 FYEKMQ, per germline (reference sequence). CDR3 in amino acids: CASSFRRLADQETQYF. CDR3 in DNA: TGTGCCAGCAGCTTTCGTAGACTAGCGGATCAAGAGACCCAGTACTTC.

The chain has TRBV10-3 and TRBJ2-2; D is undetermined. Germline CDR1 is ENHRY and CDR2 is SYGVKD. The CDR3 spans 14 residues. With 4 bases removed from V and 4 bases from J, the gap between germline ends came to 10 bases. DNA of the CDR3: TGTGCCATCAGTGGTGGCGGCGGCACCGGGGAGCTGTTTTTT. Its translation is CAISGGGGTGELFF.

The rearrangement links TRBV5-4 to TRBJ2-1, with a weak D call TRBD1 (5 bases). The ends were cut back, 4 bases at V and 6 bases at J, with 11 bases in the middle. There are 13 residues in the CDR3. Germline lookup yields CDR1 SGHNT and CDR2 YYREEE (reference sequence). The CDR3 bases are TGTGCCAGCAGCCCGGACATTTCCAATGAGCAGTTCTTC. Translating gives CASSPDISNEQFF. Looking up the rest from reference TRBV5-4 and TRBJ2-1 gives the full variable domain: ETGVTQSPTHLIKTRGQQVTLRCSSQSGHNTVSWYQQALGQGPQFIFQYYREEENGRGNFPPRFSGLQFPNYSSELNVNALELDDSALYLCASSPDISNEQFFGPGTRLTVL.

This clone has just a few counts. This sequence joins TRBV6-5 and TRBJ2-3; 7 nucleotides agree with TRBD1. Germline loops: CDR1 MNHEY, CDR2 SVGAGI. Trimming at V came to 2 bases and at J to 4 bases, leaving 6 bases not matched to a gene. This CDR3 region has 15 residues. CDR3 nucleotide sequence: TGTGCCAGCAGTTACGGGACAGCTTCTTCAGATACGCAGTATTTT. Its protein is CASSYGTASSDTQYF.

This chain uses TRBV27 with TRBJ1-2, with 7 positions matching TRBD1. Germline-derived CDR1 and CDR2 are MNHEY and SMNVEV (reference sequence). The CDR3 is made up of 17 amino acids. With V trimmed by 6 bases and J by 4 bases, 17 bases remained unmatched. CDR3 in amino acids: CASRSTSLWTGLYGYTF. CDR3 sequence (DNA): TGTGCCAGCAGATCAACAAGCCTATGGACAGGCCTCTATGGCTACACCTTC.

The chain is built from TRBV6-6 and TRBJ1-5; TRBD1 might be the D (5 bases). The CDR3 loop spans 14 amino acids. CDR1 MNHNY and CDR2 SVGAGI come from the germline V gene (reference sequence). V was shortened by 10 bases and J by 5 bases, with 18 bases between the two germline ends. The CDR3 DNA reads TGTGCCACCGCGGACCCGGGAGGGGATCAGCCCCAGCATTTT. This encodes CATADPGGDQPQHF.

The rearrangement uses TRBV19 and TRBJ1-4, with D tentatively TRBD1 (6 bases). Germline-derived CDR1 and CDR2 are LNHDA and SQIVND (reference sequence). This CDR3 is built from 15 residues. Trimming removed 4 bases at V and 7 bases at J, with 16 bases between. The CDR3 loop reads CASSSRGRVTEKLFF. In DNA, the CDR3 is TGTGCCAGTAGTAGCAGGGGCAGGGTTACTGAAAAACTGTTTTTT.

This chain uses TRBV29-1 with TRBJ1-3, with TRBD1 matching 10 bases. The CDR3 runs 15 residues. Germline V gene sequence: CDR1 SQVTM, CDR2 ANQGSEA. V gave up 4 bases and J gave up 4 bases; unmatched junction bases: 7. CDR3 amino acids: CSVAMGTGVGNTIYF. The CDR3, as DNA: TGCAGCGTTGCGATGGGGACAGGGGTAGGAAACACCATATATTTT.

The chain employs TRBV19 and TRBJ1-1; 10 bases match TRBD1. The CDR3 has 14 residues. Trimming removed 4 bases from V and 10 bases from J; junction bases left unmatched: 9. Per the germline V gene, CDR1 is LNHDA and CDR2 is SQIVND (reference sequence). The CDR3 nucleotides read TGTGCCAGTAGTACATCGACAGGGGGCGCGGGAGCTTTCTTT. Amino acid sequence: CASSTSTGGAGAFF. The full variable domain, in which reference TRBV19 and TRBJ1-1 provide the parts outside the CDR3, is DGGITQSPKYLFRKEGQNVTLSCEQNLNHDAMYWYRQDPGQGLRLIYYSQIVNDFQKGDIAEGYSVSREKKESFPLTVTSAQKNPTAFYLCASSTSTGGAGAFFGQGTRLTVV.

The chain has TRBV9 and TRBJ2-3; 13 bases line up with TRBD2. CDR1 is SGDLS and CDR2 is YYNGEE in the germline V gene. This CDR3 contains 17 residues. V was clipped by 4 bases and J by 3 bases; unmatched bases: 8. CDR3 bases: TGTGCCAGCAGCCTCCGACTAGCGGGGGGAAAAACAGATACGCAGTATTTT. Protein: CASSLRLAGGKTDTQYF.

The CDR3, as DNA: TGCGCCAGCAGCCAAGTTTTAGCTAGCGCGTACCAAGAGACCCAGTACTTC. It specifies CASSQVLASAYQETQYF. The chain employs TRBV4-1 and TRBJ2-5; a weak D match, TRBD2 (6 bases). The CDR3 is 17 amino acids. Trimming cost V 1 base and J 0 bases, with 15 bases left between them. The germline V gene has CDR1 MGHRA and CDR2 YSYEKL.

Concerning this clone itself: A junction boundary mismatches the germline segment, possibly from a read error. The identical CDR3 is also encoded by other nucleotide sequences in the sample. This chain connects TRBV11-2 to TRBJ2-2, with D possibly being TRBD2 (5 bases). The length of the CDR3 is 13 residues. Germline V gene data show CDR1 as SGHAT and CDR2 as FQNNGV. The CDR3: CASSFLNTGELFF. Here the CDR3 DNA reads TGTGCCAGCAGCTTCCTGAACACCGGGGAGTTGTTTTTT.

This chain links TRBV5-1 with TRBJ2-3, with 11 positions matching TRBD2. The CDR3 is made up of 16 amino acids. Trimming at V came to 4 bases and at J to 1 base, leaving 5 bases not matched to a gene. Germline V lookup: CDR1 SGHRS, CDR2 YFSETQ. This CDR3 reads CASSQGTSGRTDTQYF. DNA for the CDR3: TGCGCCAGCAGCCAGGGGACTAGCGGCCGCACAGATACGCAGTATTTT.

The V call is TRBV7-9, the J call TRBJ1-1; D ambiguous. The germline V gene has CDR1 SEHNR and CDR2 FQNEAQ (reference sequence). This CDR3 has 15 amino acids. Trimming took 0 bases from V and 4 from J, leaving 12 bases between them. For the CDR3, the DNA is TGTGCCAGCAGCTTAGCCATGGGGAGGGTCACTGAAGCTTTCTTT. Residues: CASSLAMGRVTEAFF.

The chain employs TRBV9 and TRBJ1-6, with TRBD1 as a possible D gene (5 bases). Germline V gene lookup returns CDR1 SGDLS and CDR2 YYNGEE. This CDR3 spans 16 amino acids. Trimming took 3 bases from V and 4 from J, leaving 14 bases between them. The DNA for the CDR3 is TGTGCCAGCAGCGACCCGGGGACTGGGTATAATTCACCCCTCCACTTT. Its translation: CASSDPGTGYNSPLHF.

The chain joins TRBV6-5 to TRBJ2-5; 12 bases match TRBD1. Germline V gene data show CDR1 as MNHEY and CDR2 as SVGAGI. Losses at the gene ends were 2 bases for V and 7 bases for J; bases not matched to a gene: 5. The CDR3 has 15 amino acids. Here the CDR3 reads CASSYRGQGAGTQYF. CDR3 DNA sequence: TGTGCCAGCAGTTACAGGGGACAGGGGGCGGGGACCCAGTACTTC.

The J gene is TRBJ2-3, the V gene TRBV18, with D maybe TRBD2 (5 bases). V dropped 3 bases and J dropped 6 bases, with 13 bases sitting between them. Per the germline V gene, CDR1 is KGHSH and CDR2 is LQKENI. The CDR3 sequence is 14 residues long. This chain's CDR3 is CASSPYMGVDTQYF. CDR3 in DNA: TGTGCCAGCTCACCTTATATGGGAGTTGATACGCAGTATTTT.

This clone was detected only a few times. This chain links TRBV6-5 with TRBJ2-2, with D possibly TRBD2 on 5 matching bases. V lost 6 bases and J lost 3, with 14 bases in between. The germline gives CDR1 MNHEY, CDR2 SVGAGI. CDR3 length equals 15 residues. Here the CDR3 reads CASSLRSGDTGELFF. Here the CDR3 DNA reads TGTGCCAGCAGCCTAAGATCCGGGGACACCGGGGAGCTGTTTTTT.

The chain recombines TRBV7-2 with TRBJ1-1; D is unresolved. The CDR3 extends over 17 amino acids. Germline values: CDR1 SGHTA, CDR2 FQGNSA. V was pared by 6 bases and J by 5 bases, with 25 bases between. The CDR3, as DNA: TGTGCCAGCAGGATTAAAAATCTAGGAGTTCCTCCGACTGAAGCTTTCTTT. Its translation: CASRIKNLGVPPTEAFF.

The chain joins TRBV7-9 to TRBJ2-6, with D unresolved. The CDR3 contains 16 residues. V was trimmed by 4 bases and J by 4 bases, leaving 14 bases between them. CDR1 is SEHNR and CDR2 is FQNEAQ in the germline V gene (reference sequence). CDR3 protein: CASSSKLGYGANVLTF. Here the CDR3 DNA reads TGTGCCAGCAGCTCCAAGCTCGGGTACGGGGCCAACGTCCTGACTTTC.

V is TRBV2 and J is TRBJ2-1; TRBD2 matches 10 bases. V was pared by 6 bases and J by 10 bases, with 12 bases of the junction left unmatched. Germline lookup yields CDR1 SNHLY and CDR2 FYNNEI. This CDR3 has 15 amino acids. Here the CDR3 DNA reads TGTGCCAGCAGAAACGCTCTAGCGGGAGCGGGCGAGCAGTTCTTC. This gives the protein CASRNALAGAGEQFF.